The clone carrying this T cell receptor beta chain showed up many times. Localized lung adenocarcinoma, a non-small cell lung cancer, affected the donors. There are 15 residues in the CDR3. The germline V and J ends were trimmed by 2 bases and 0 bases, with 8 bases remaining between them. These data originate in a study of CD4 and CD8 cells across lung adenocarcinoma regions. MiXCR, run by TCRdb on the PCR reads, gives a single entry per CDR3 protein. The repertoire has about 23,000 distinct CDR3 sequences, 52% of them found once; the top ten carry about 20%. This TCR derives from a male donor with lung adenocarcinoma. The CD4 and CD8 labels of this study may be unreliable. The J gene is TRBJ2-1, the V gene TRBV12-3 or TRBV12-4; D is undetermined. The specimen sequenced was CD4+ T cells from the center of a lung tumor. Here the CDR3 DNA reads TGTGCCAGCAGTTTACCCCATAGCTCCTACAATGAGCAGTTCTTC. As protein: CASSLPHSSYNEQFF.